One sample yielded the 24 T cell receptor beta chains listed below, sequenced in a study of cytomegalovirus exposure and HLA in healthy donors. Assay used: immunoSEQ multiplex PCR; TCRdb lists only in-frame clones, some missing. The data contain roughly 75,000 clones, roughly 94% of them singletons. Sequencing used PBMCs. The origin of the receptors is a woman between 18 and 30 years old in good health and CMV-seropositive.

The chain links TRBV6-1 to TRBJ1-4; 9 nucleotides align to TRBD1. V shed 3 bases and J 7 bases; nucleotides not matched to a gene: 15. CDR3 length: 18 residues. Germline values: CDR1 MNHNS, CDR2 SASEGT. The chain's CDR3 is CASSEISGRGQGGEKLFF. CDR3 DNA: TGTGCCAGCAGTGAGATTTCCGGGAGGGGACAGGGAGGTGAAAAACTGTTTTTT.

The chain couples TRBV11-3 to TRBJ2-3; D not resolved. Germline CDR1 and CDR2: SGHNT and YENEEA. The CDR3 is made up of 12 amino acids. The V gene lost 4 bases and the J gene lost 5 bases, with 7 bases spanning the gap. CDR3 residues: CASSSLLDTQYF. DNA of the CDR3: TGTGCCAGCAGCTCTCTCCTAGATACGCAGTATTTT. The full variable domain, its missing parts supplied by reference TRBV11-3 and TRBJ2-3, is EAGVVQSPRYKIIEKKQPVAFWCNPISGHNTLYWYLQNLGQGPELLIRYENEEAVDDSQLPKDRFSAERLKGVDSTLKIQPAELGDSAVYLCASSSLLDTQYFGPGTRLTVL.

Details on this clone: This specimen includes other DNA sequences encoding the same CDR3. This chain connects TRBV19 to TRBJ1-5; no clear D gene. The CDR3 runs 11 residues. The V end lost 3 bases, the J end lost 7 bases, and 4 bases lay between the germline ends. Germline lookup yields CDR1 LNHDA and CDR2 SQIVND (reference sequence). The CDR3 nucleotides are TGTGCCAGTAGTATCGGGCAGCCCCAGCATTTT. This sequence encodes CASSIGQPQHF.

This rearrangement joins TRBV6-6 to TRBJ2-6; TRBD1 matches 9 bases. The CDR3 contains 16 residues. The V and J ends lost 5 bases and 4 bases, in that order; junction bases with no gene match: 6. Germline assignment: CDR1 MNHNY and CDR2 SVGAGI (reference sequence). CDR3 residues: CASSQQGATGANVLTF. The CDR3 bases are TGTGCCAGCAGTCAACAGGGGGCCACGGGGGCCAACGTCCTGACTTTC.

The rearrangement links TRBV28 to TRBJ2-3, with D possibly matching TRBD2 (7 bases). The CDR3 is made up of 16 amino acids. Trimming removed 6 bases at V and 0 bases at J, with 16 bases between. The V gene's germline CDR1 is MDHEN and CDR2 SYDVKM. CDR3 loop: CASRGGRRGSTDTQYF. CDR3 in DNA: TGTGCCAGCAGGGGGGGCAGGCGGGGGAGCACAGATACGCAGTATTTT.

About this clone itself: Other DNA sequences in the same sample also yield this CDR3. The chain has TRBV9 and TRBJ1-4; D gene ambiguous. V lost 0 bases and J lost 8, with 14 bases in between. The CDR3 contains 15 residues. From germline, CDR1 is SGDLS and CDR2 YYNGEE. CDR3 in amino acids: CASSVGGRRNEKLFF. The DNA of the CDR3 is TGTGCCAGCAGCGTAGGAGGGCGACGAAACGAAAAACTGTTTTTT. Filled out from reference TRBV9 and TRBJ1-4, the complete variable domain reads DSGVTQTPKHLITATGQRVTLRCSPRSGDLSVYWYQQSLDQGLQFLIQYYNGEERAKGNILERFSAQQFPDLHSELNLSSLELGDSALYFCASSVGGRRNEKLFFGSGTQLSVL.

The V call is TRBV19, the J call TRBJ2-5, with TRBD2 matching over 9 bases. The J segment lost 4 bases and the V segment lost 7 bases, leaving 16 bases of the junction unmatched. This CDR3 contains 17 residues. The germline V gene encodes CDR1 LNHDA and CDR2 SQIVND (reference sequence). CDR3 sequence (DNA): TGTGCCAGTACCTCAACGGGGGGGCTAGCGGGGTTAGAGACCCAGTACTTC. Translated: CASTSTGGLAGLETQYF.

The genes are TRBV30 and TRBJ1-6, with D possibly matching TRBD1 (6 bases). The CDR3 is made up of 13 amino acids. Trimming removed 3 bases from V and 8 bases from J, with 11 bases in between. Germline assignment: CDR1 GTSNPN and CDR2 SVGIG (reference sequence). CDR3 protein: CAWRRQADSPLHF. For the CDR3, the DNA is TGTGCCTGGAGAAGACAGGCTGATTCACCCCTCCACTTT.

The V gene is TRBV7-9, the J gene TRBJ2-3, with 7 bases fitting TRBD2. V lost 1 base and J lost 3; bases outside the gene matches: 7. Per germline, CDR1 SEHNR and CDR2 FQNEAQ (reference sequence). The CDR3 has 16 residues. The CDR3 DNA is TGTGCCAGCAGCTTAGTGGAGGGCGGGGGAACAGATACGCAGTATTTT. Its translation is CASSLVEGGGTDTQYF.

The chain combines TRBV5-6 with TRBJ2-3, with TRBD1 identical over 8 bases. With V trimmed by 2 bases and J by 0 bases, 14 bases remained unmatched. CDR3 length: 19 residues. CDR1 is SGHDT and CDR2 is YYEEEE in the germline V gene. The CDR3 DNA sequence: TGTGCCAGCAGCTTTTCAGGGCAGGGGGCCTTTTCTAGCACAGATACGCAGTATTTT. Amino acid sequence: CASSFSGQGAFSSTDTQYF. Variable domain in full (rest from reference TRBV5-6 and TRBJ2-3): DAGVTQSPTHLIKTRGQQVTLRCSPKSGHDTVSWYQQALGQGPQFIFQYYEEEERQRGNFPDRFSGHQFPNYSSELNVNALLLGDSALYLCASSFSGQGAFSSTDTQYFGPGTRLTVL.

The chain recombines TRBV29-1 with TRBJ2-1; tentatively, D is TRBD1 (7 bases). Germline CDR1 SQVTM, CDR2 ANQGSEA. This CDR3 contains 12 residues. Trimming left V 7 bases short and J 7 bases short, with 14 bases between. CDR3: CSGETGRNEQFF. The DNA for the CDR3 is TGCAGCGGAGAGACAGGGAGGAATGAGCAGTTCTTC.

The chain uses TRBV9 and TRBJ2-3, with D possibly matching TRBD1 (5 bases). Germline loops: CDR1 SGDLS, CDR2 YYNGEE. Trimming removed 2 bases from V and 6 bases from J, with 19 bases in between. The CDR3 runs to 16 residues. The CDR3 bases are TGTGCCAGCAGCGTTTCGGAAGCAGGGAAGGGGGATACGCAGTATTTT. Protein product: CASSVSEAGKGDTQYF.

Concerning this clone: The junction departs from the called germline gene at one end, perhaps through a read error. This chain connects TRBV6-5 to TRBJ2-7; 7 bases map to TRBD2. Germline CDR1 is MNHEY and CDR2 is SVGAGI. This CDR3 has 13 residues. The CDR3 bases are TGTGTCAGCAGTCGGACTAGCTCCTACGAGCAGTACTTC. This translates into CVSSRTSSYEQYF.

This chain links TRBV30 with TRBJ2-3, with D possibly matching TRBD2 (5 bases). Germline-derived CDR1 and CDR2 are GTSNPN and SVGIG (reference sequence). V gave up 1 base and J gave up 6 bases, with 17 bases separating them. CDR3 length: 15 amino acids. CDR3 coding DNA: TGTGCCTGGAGTGAGGACCGGGAATTTGGGGATACGCAGTATTTT. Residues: CAWSEDREFGDTQYF.

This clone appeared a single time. The CDR3 protein is CASSVGTDGSKETQYF. CDR3 nucleotide sequence: TGTGCCAGCAGCGTAGGGACAGACGGATCCAAAGAGACCCAGTACTTC. This chain uses TRBV5-8 with TRBJ2-5, with TRBD1 matching 7 bases. Germline V gene sequence: CDR1 SGHTS, CDR2 YDEGEE. CDR3 size: 16 residues. V was clipped by 4 bases and J by 3 bases; unmatched bases: 12.

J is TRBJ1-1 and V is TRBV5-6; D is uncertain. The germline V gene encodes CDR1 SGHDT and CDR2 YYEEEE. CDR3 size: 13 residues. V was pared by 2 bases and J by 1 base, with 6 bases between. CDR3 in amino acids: CASSFGRNTEAFF. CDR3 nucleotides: TGTGCCAGCAGCTTTGGCAGGAACACTGAAGCTTTCTTT.

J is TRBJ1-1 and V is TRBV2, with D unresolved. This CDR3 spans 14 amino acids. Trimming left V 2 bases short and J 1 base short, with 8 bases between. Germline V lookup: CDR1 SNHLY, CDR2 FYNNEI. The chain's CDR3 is CASSELTANTEAFF. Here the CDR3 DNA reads TGTGCCAGCAGTGAATTAACAGCGAACACTGAAGCTTTCTTT.

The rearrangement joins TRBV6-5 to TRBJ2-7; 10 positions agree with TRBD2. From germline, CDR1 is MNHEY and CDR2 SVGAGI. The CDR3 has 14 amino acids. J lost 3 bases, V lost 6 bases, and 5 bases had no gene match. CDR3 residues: CASRWTSGFYEQYF. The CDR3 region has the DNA TGTGCCAGCAGATGGACTAGCGGCTTCTACGAGCAGTACTTC.

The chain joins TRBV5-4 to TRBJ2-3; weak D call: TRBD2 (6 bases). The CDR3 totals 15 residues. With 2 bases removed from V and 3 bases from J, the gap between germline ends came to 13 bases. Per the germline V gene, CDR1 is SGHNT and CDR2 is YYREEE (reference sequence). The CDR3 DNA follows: TGTGCCAGCAGCTTCGGCGGGGCTGCGACAGATACGCAGTATTTT. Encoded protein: CASSFGGAATDTQYF. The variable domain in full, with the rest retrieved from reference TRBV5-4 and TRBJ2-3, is ETGVTQSPTHLIKTRGQQVTLRCSSQSGHNTVSWYQQALGQGPQFIFQYYREEENGRGNFPPRFSGLQFPNYSSELNVNALELDDSALYLCASSFGGAATDTQYFGPGTRLTVL.

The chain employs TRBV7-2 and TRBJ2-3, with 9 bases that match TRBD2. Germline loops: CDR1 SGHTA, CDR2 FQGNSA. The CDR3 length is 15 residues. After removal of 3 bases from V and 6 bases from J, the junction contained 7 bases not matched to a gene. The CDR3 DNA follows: TGTGCCAGCAGCTTTGCGGGGGGGGCCTGGGATACGCAGTATTTT. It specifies CASSFAGGAWDTQYF.

The CDR3 is CAWREGPNTEAFF. The CDR3 region has the DNA TGTGCCTGGAGGGAGGGTCCAAACACTGAAGCTTTCTTT. The chain is built from TRBV30 and TRBJ1-1; unclear D gene. The CDR3 has 13 residues. CDR1 GTSNPN and CDR2 SVGIG come from the germline V gene (reference sequence). Trimming took 3 bases from V and 2 from J, leaving 10 bases between them.

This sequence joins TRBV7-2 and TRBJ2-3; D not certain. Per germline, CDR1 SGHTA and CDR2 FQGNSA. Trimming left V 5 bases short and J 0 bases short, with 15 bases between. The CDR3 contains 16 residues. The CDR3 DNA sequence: TGTGCCAGCAGCCCCGCGATTTTCCTCAGCACAGATACGCAGTATTTT. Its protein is CASSPAIFLSTDTQYF.

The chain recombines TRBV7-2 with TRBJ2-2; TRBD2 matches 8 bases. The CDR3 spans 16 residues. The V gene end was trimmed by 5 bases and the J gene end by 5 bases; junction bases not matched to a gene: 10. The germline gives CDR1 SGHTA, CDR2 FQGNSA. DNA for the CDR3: TGTGCCAGCAGCGCACAATTGGAGCGGGAGACCGGGGAGCTGTTTTTT. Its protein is CASSAQLERETGELFF.

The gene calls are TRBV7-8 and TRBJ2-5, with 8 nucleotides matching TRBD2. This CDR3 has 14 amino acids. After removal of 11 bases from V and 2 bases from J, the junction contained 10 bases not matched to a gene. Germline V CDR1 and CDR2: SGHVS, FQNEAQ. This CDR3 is CALGAGGLQETQYF. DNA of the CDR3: TGTGCCCTGGGGGCGGGAGGACTTCAAGAGACCCAGTACTTC.